Each of the 5 T cell receptor beta chains below was sequenced from the same sample in a study of T cell changes during pregnancy in multiple sclerosis. Data came from immunoSEQ multiplex PCR; TCRdb stores just in-frame clones and leaves some out. The sample has tens of thousands of clones; around 90% are singletons. The sample here was CD4+ T cells from peripheral blood mononuclear cells, taken in the second trimester of pregnancy. The receptors here all came from a female donor in good health, enrolled as a control in a pregnancy study.

The sample holds one count of this clone. This chain links TRBV6-1 with TRBJ1-5; D uncertain. Trimming cost V 2 bases and J 2 bases, with 7 bases left between them. CDR1 and CDR2 (germline): MNHNS, SASEGT. This CDR3 has 14 residues. The CDR3 region is CASSETWRNQPQHF. The CDR3 DNA sequence: TGTGCCAGCAGTGAAACGTGGCGCAATCAGCCCCAGCATTTT.

The chain has TRBV5-1 and TRBJ2-4; D is unclear. The CDR3 runs 16 residues. V was pared by 1 base and J by 0 bases, with 11 bases between. Germline V lookup: CDR1 SGHRS, CDR2 YFSETQ. The CDR3 is CASSLNPVLAKNIQYF. The CDR3 bases are TGCGCCAGCAGCTTGAACCCGGTGTTAGCCAAAAACATTCAGTACTTC.

The rearrangement uses TRBV2 and TRBJ1-1, with D tentatively TRBD1 (5 bases). V was clipped by 6 bases and J by 0 bases, with 8 bases between them. Germline CDR1 and CDR2: SNHLY and FYNNEI. This CDR3 has 13 residues. CDR3 residues: CASRRGLNTEAFF. CDR3 coding DNA: TGTGCCAGCAGGCGGGGGTTGAACACTGAAGCTTTCTTT.

The chain uses TRBV29-1 and TRBJ2-3; 7 positions match TRBD2. The CDR3 is 15 residues long. After removal of 5 bases from V and 2 bases from J, the junction contained 10 bases not matched to a gene. CDR1 and CDR2 (germline): SQVTM, ANQGSEA. The CDR3 sequence is CSVWGGGEITDTQYF. The CDR3 nucleotides are TGCAGCGTTTGGGGCGGGGGAGAAATCACAGATACGCAGTATTTT.

The chain employs TRBV4-1 and TRBJ1-2; 7 bases fit TRBD1. The CDR3 has 14 amino acids. CDR1 and CDR2 (germline): MGHRA, YSYEKL. J was trimmed by 7 bases and V by 2 bases; bases with no gene match: 7. This CDR3 is CASSQLNRDSGYTF. CDR3 DNA sequence: TGCGCCAGCAGCCAACTAAACCGGGACAGTGGCTACACCTTC.